These 18 T cell receptor beta chains came from one sample sequenced in a study of blood T cell repertoires in COVID-19. Repertoires were generated with immunoSEQ multiplex PCR, while TCRdb's copy carries only in-frame clones and drops some. The table records fewer than 150,000 clones, about 80% of them present only once. The sequenced sample was peripheral blood. The receptors originated from a woman aged 80 or over in a cohort sampled during active or convalescent COVID-19.

The chain uses TRBV4-2 and TRBJ2-3; TRBD2 aligns across 8 bases. The CDR3 spans 15 residues. J was trimmed by 7 bases and V by 5 bases; bases with no gene match: 11. The germline V gene has CDR1 LGHNA and CDR2 YNFKEQ. The CDR3 here is CASSSRGERGNTQYF. CDR3 coding DNA: TGTGCCAGCAGCTCGCGGGGGGAACGGGGGAATACGCAGTATTTT.

The CDR3 DNA reads as TGTGCCAGCTCACCCCAGACAGGGGACATTCAGTACTTC. The encoded protein is CASSPQTGDIQYF. The rearrangement joins TRBV18 to TRBJ2-4, with 8 positions matching TRBD1. Germline V gives CDR1 KGHSH, CDR2 LQKENI. After removal of 3 bases from V and 8 bases from J, the junction contained 3 bases not matched to a gene. CDR3 size: 13 residues.

This sequence joins TRBV9 and TRBJ2-3; 11 nucleotides line up with TRBD2. CDR3 size: 16 residues. Germline loops: CDR1 SGDLS, CDR2 YYNGEE. Losses at the gene ends were 4 bases for V and 4 bases for J; bases not matched to a gene: 8. DNA for the CDR3: TGTGCCAGCAGCTCGACTAGCGGGGTTCTAGCAGATACGCAGTATTTT. It specifies CASSSTSGVLADTQYF.

The gene calls are TRBV21-1 and TRBJ1-5. TRBV21-1 represents a pseudogene. CDR3 size: 15 residues. The chain's CDR3 is CASLRRVGINQPQHF. DNA of the CDR3: TGTGCCAGCCTAAGGAGGGTCGGGATCAATCAGCCCCAGCATTTT.

The J gene is TRBJ2-5, the V gene TRBV10-3, with TRBD1 matching over 8 bases. Unmatched junction bases numbered 4, after V lost 0 bases and J lost 4 bases. The V gene's germline CDR1 is ENHRY and CDR2 SYGVKD. The CDR3 covers 15 residues. DNA for the CDR3: TGTGCCATCAGTGAGTCGAAGGACAGGGCAGAGACCCAGTACTTC. Protein product: CAISESKDRAETQYF.

This chain joins TRBV3-1 (or the pseudogene TRBV3-2) and TRBJ2-3, with 11 bases fitting TRBD2. With V trimmed by 4 bases and J by 1 base, 25 bases remained unmatched. This CDR3 contains 23 residues. Germline V gene lookup returns CDR1 LGHDT and CDR2 YNNKEL (reference sequence). The CDR3 sequence: CASSPYAPNRSSGGAGGTDTQYF. Written as DNA, the CDR3 is TGTGCCAGCAGCCCATACGCGCCTAATAGGAGTAGCGGGGGGGCGGGCGGCACAGATACGCAGTATTTT.

The J gene is TRBJ1-3, the V gene TRBV5-8; maybe TRBD1 (6 bases). Germline V lookup: CDR1 SGHTS, CDR2 YDEGEE. The CDR3 has 16 residues. Trimming took 4 bases from V and 3 from J, leaving 17 bases between them. CDR3 DNA sequence: TGTGCCAGCAGCACACGACAGGCGCTAAGTGGAAACACCATATATTTT. It encodes CASSTRQALSGNTIYF.

This clone was recorded once. The chain links TRBV7-9 to TRBJ1-2; tentatively, D is TRBD1 (6 bases). V lost 5 bases to trimming and J lost 3 bases, with 10 bases between them. The CDR3 runs 13 residues. The germline CDR1 and CDR2 sequences are SEHNR and FQNEAQ (reference sequence). CDR3 loop: CASSIQGYYGYTF. The CDR3 nucleotides read TGTGCCAGCAGCATACAGGGTTACTATGGCTACACCTTC.

The sample holds one count of this clone. The chain joins TRBV9 to TRBJ2-5, with 11 bases lining up with TRBD2. The V and J ends lost 0 bases and 4 bases, in that order; junction bases with no gene match: 5. The length of the CDR3 is 16 residues. Germline V CDR1 and CDR2: SGDLS, YYNGEE. The CDR3 reads CASSVASGTSGETQYF. CDR3 sequence (DNA): TGTGCCAGCAGCGTAGCTTCGGGGACTAGCGGAGAGACCCAGTACTTC.

V gene TRBV3-1 (or the pseudogene TRBV3-2) combines with J gene TRBJ2-1; 7 bases line up with TRBD1. Germline CDR1 reads LGHDT; CDR2 reads YNNKEL (reference sequence). V shed 4 bases and J 6 bases; nucleotides not matched to a gene: 6. The CDR3 is 14 residues long. CDR3 sequence (DNA): TGTGCCAGCAGCCCAGTAACAGGGGTCAATGAGCAGTTCTTC. Protein product: CASSPVTGVNEQFF.

The chain links TRBV9 to TRBJ1-5, with 8 bases matching TRBD1. V lost 5 bases, J lost 4 bases, and 8 bases stayed unmatched. The CDR3 consists of 15 residues. The germline gives CDR1 SGDLS, CDR2 YYNGEE. As DNA, the CDR3 is TGTGCCAGCAGATCCAGGGACAGGAAGAATCAGCCCCAGCATTTT. Translating it yields CASRSRDRKNQPQHF. The variable domain in full, with the rest retrieved from reference TRBV9 and TRBJ1-5, is DSGVTQTPKHLITATGQRVTLRCSPRSGDLSVYWYQQSLDQGLQFLIQYYNGEERAKGNILERFSAQQFPDLHSELNLSSLELGDSALYFCASRSRDRKNQPQHFGDGTRLSIL.

The V and J genes are TRBV5-1 and TRBJ1-4, with no clear D. Trimming pared 4 bases from V and 0 bases from J, leaving 13 bases between. Germline CDR1 is SGHRS and CDR2 is YFSETQ. The CDR3 length is 16 residues. The CDR3 sequence: CASSLAGGATNEKLFF. The CDR3 bases are TGCGCCAGCAGCCTTGCGGGTGGGGCAACTAATGAAAAACTGTTTTTT.

The chain combines TRBV7-2 with TRBJ1-3, with no clear D. Looked up from germline, CDR1 is SGHTA and CDR2 is FQGNSA. The ends were cut back, 5 bases at V and 0 bases at J, with 17 bases in the middle. CDR3 length: 17 residues. This chain's CDR3 is CASSPLMGPYSGNTIYF. DNA of the CDR3: TGTGCCAGCAGCCCACTGATGGGCCCCTACTCTGGAAACACCATATATTTT.

The chain joins TRBV5-1 to TRBJ2-1; TRBD2 might be the D (5 bases). The CDR3 spans 16 residues. Trimming pared 1 base from V and 0 bases from J, leaving 11 bases between. From germline, CDR1 is SGHRS and CDR2 YFSETQ. In DNA form, the CDR3 reads TGCGCCAGCAGCTTGAGTAGCGCTCTCTCCTACAATGAGCAGTTCTTC. Translation gives CASSLSSALSYNEQFF. The full variable domain, rest sourced from reference TRBV5-1 and TRBJ2-1, is KAGVTQTPRYLIKTRGQQVTLSCSPISGHRSVSWYQQTPGQGLQFLFEYFSETQRNKGNFPGRFSGRQFSNSRSEMNVSTLELGDSALYLCASSLSSALSYNEQFFGPGTRLTVL.

V is TRBV29-1 and J is TRBJ2-1; 8 bases fit TRBD1. Germline trimming cut 7 bases from V and 1 base from J; bases unmatched to any gene: 12. This CDR3 has 16 residues. CDR1 is SQVTM and CDR2 is ANQGSEA in the germline V gene. This chain's CDR3 is CSAYPGTGESYNEQFF. CDR3 coding DNA: TGCAGCGCTTACCCCGGGACAGGAGAATCCTACAATGAGCAGTTCTTC.

The table lists this clone with a few counts. J is TRBJ2-3 and V is TRBV7-9; D possibly corresponds to TRBD2 (5 bases). Trimming took off 11 bases at V and 0 bases at J, with 6 bases between the two ends. Per germline, CDR1 SEHNR and CDR2 FQNEAQ (reference sequence). The length of the CDR3 is 11 residues. The CDR3 coding sequence is TGTGCCGGAGGCAGCACAGATACGCAGTATTTT. As protein: CAGGSTDTQYF.

This rearrangement joins TRBV3-1 (or the pseudogene TRBV3-2) to TRBJ1-2; TRBD1 matches 10 bases. Germline-derived CDR1 and CDR2 are LGHDT and YNNKEL (reference sequence). The CDR3 contains 13 residues. The V and J ends lost 2 bases and 10 bases, in that order; junction bases with no gene match: 4. CDR3 amino acids: CASSQLTGGDYTF. The CDR3 nucleotides read TGTGCCAGCAGCCAACTGACAGGGGGCGACTACACCTTC.

This rearrangement joins TRBV27 to TRBJ1-3; D unclear. This CDR3 is built from 13 residues. CDR1 MNHEY and CDR2 SMNVEV come from the germline V gene (reference sequence). The CDR3 loop reads CATSDNSGNTIYF. DNA for the CDR3: TGTGCTACCAGCGATAACTCTGGAAACACCATATATTTT.